These T cell receptor beta chains were read from a single sample in a study of early T cells in non-severe SARS-CoV-2 infection. TCRdb redid the calling of the 5' RACE reads with MiXCR, one entry per CDR3 protein. This sample yields 70,000 to 90,000 distinct CDR3 sequences, of which 15% to 19% are seen a single time; around 10% belongs to the top ten. The sample was whole blood. These TCRs come from an adult who was a healthcare worker with PCR-confirmed SARS-CoV-2 infection or an uninfected control (not recorded which). The CDR3 runs from the conserved cysteine through the conserved F or W. The D gene is left open where the match is weak. Clone size appears in some rows only: once, few, many, or a class for an expanded clone.

D: .; J: TRBJ2-3; V: TRBV13; size: .; CDR3: CASSLIPGQGFTDTQYF; DNA: TGTGCCAGCAGCTTAATCCCTGGGCAGGGCTTCACAGATACGCAGTATTTT
D: .; J: TRBJ2-7; V: TRBV28; size: .; CDR3: CASSVRHREGEQYF; DNA: TGTGCCAGCAGTGTCCGTCACAGGGAAGGCGAGCAGTACTTC
D: .; J: TRBJ2-5; V: TRBV6-5; size: many; CDR3: CASSFEGLDQETQYF; DNA: TGTGCCAGCAGTTTCGAAGGACTGGACCAAGAGACCCAGTACTTC
D: .; J: TRBJ2-2; V: TRBV7-9; size: few; CDR3: CASKREYTGELFF; DNA: TGTGCCAGCAAACGGGAATACACCGGGGAGCTGTTTTTT
D: .; J: TRBJ2-7; V: TRBV2; size: few; CDR3: CASSQDSHEQYF; DNA: TGTGCCAGCAGCCAGGACTCCCACGAGCAGTACTTC
D: .; J: TRBJ2-7; V: TRBV3-1; size: many; CDR3: CASSQGVYEQYF; DNA: TGTGCCAGCAGCCAAGGGGTCTACGAGCAGTACTTC
D: TRBD1; J: TRBJ2-2; V: TRBV27; size: few; CDR3: CASSFAPGTENTGELFF; DNA: TGTGCCAGCAGTTTCGCCCCCGGGACAGAAAACACCGGGGAGCTGTTTTTT
D: .; J: TRBJ2-1; V: TRBV3-1; size: .; CDR3: CASSRPGPYNEQFF; DNA: TGTGCCAGCAGCCGCCCCGGGCCGTACAATGAGCAGTTCTTC
D: TRBD1; J: TRBJ1-6; V: TRBV6-4; size: .; CDR3: CANSATGWSYNSPLHF; DNA: TGTGCCAACAGTGCGACAGGGTGGTCCTATAATTCACCCCTCCACTTT
D: .; J: TRBJ2-1; V: TRBV7-3; size: few; CDR3: CASSRGRGLSNEQFF; DNA: TGTGCCAGCAGCCGCGGCCGGGGCCTTTCGAATGAGCAGTTCTTC